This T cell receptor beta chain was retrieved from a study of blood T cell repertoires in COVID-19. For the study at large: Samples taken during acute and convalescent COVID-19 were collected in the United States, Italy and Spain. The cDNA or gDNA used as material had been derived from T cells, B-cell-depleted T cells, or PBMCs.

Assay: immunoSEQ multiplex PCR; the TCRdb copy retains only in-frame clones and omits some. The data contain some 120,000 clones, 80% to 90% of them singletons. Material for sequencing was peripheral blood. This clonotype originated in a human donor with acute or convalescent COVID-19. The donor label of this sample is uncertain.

Here the CDR3 DNA reads TGTGCCAGCAGCTACGGACAGGGGGCTAGCACTGAAGCTTTCTTT. As protein: CASSYGQGASTEAFF. The chain is built from TRBV7-8 and TRBJ1-1; 11 bases agree with TRBD1. V lost 4 bases and J lost 4; bases outside the gene matches: 5. This CDR3 is 15 amino acids long. CDR1 is SGHVS and CDR2 is FQNEAQ in the germline V gene.